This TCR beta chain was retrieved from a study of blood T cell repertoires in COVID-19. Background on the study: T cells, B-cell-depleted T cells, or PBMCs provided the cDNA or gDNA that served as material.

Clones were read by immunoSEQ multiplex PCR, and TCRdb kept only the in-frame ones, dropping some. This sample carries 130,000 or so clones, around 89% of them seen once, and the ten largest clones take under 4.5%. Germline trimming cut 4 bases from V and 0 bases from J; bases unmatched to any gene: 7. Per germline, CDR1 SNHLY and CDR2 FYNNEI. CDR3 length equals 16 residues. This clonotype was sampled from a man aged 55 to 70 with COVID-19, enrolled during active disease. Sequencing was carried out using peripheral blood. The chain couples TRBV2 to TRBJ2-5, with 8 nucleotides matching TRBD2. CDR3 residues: CASSGRFSGNQETQYF. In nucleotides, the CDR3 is TGTGCCAGCAGTGGAAGGTTTAGCGGGAACCAAGAGACCCAGTACTTC.